This T cell receptor beta chain was captured by sequencing in a study of T cell responses to AZD1222 COVID-19 vaccine (TCRdb year 2021). Notes on the research overall: AZD1222 recipients whose second dose came at about 4 weeks and those whose second dose came at about 12 weeks were combined into one group, since spike-specific TCR depth and breadth did not differ between the two schedules. TCR sequencing covered roughly 230 trial participants: nearly 210 given two doses of AZD1222 and 26 given two doses of MenACWY control vaccine. Enrollment into the trials was organized by age into subgroups of 18-55, 56-69 and 70-plus years, and those subgroups contained roughly 140, 27 and 60 TCR-sequenced participants, respectively.

General conclusions and limits of the study: Conclusions about previously exposed vaccinees are limited because only five to seven AZD1222 recipients were SARS-CoV-2 seropositive at baseline. Because no samples from the day 14 peak response were available, repertoires could be characterized only after the peak T cell response. In the small 56-69-year group, the increase in depth fell short of significance, most likely because of low power. Reportedly, almost half of the unique spike-specific TCRs recognized epitopes lying outside the regions that are mutated in the B.1.351 and B.1.1.7 variants. Participants were mostly white British, with more females than males. The authors suggested clonal diversity may have been underestimated. Vaccine-associated CD4 TCRs spanned the whole spike protein, with dominant responses in regions 160-218 and 743-854. A significant rise in spike-specific TCR breadth and depth was observed after two AZD1222 doses relative to day 0 and relative to MenACWY recipients.

As concerns this clone: What antigen it recognizes has not been identified. Base qualities are not at hand, and no much larger clone is one base apart.

The sample's time point, from its label and the paper: baseline before first vaccination. Vaccinee samples came from UK trials COV001 and COV002, including a single-blind randomized controlled phase 2/3 trial of AZD1222 (ChAdOx1 nCoV-19) in healthy adults. For TCRbeta chain sequencing, PBMC samples were collected from trial participants at day 0 and at day 28 after the second dose. Looking up the germline V gene yields CDR1 SNHLY and CDR2 FYNNEI. A distance of 7 bases separates the germline ends of V and J, which lose 5 bases and 0 bases respectively. Counted from cysteine to phenylalanine, this CDR3 has 13 amino acids. Only the CDR3 portion is preserved as DNA: 39 bases, with reading frame beginning at the first base. The CDR3 regions of human TCRbeta chains were subjected to immunosequencing. Regarding the original processing steps: Repertoire TCRs were checked for matches against a reference library of SARS-CoV-2-specific TCRs that had been generated using the MIRA antigen-specificity platform. Breadth was defined as the fraction of unique TCRs that were SARS-CoV-2-associated, and depth was defined as the fraction of total T cells that were SARS-CoV-2-associated. Using the MIRA data, every spike-specific TCR was mapped to the spike region that the TCR reacted to and assigned to either a CD4 or a CD8 class. Log10-transformed breadth and depth values were compared by one-way ANOVA with Sidak's multiple comparisons tests. Imported from immuneACCESS, the table was reduced by TCRdb to in-frame sequences with V and J called. These copies leave out some clones; in studies compared against another copy, an unresolved V gene accounts for under half, and the cause of the remainder is not known. V, J and clone size are taken as reported in that table, and D and trimming were inferred from the DNA itself. The sample records around 110,000 clones, roughly nine tenths of which are singletons. Of the sample, approximately 3.1% falls within the top ten clones.

This clonotype originated in an adult in good health. The sequence links TRBV2 to TRBJ1-2, with the D gene call left open. The input for sequencing was peripheral blood, taken on day 0 of AZD1222 vaccination. In nucleotides, the sequence is TGTGCCAGCAGTAGACAAACTAACTATGGCTACACCTTC. Its protein reads: CASSRQTNYGYTF.